A selection of T cell receptor beta chains follows, all from one sample in a study of T cell responses to AZD1222 COVID-19 vaccine. Measured with immunoSEQ multiplex PCR; TCRdb has only the in-frame clones, and not every one. The table shows 150,000 to 200,000 clones, with approximately 90% occurring only once. This specimen consisted of peripheral blood, obtained on day 0 of AZD1222 vaccination. The receptors stem from an adult in good health. Both conserved end residues are part of each CDR3. Fields, in order: CDR3 length, V gene, J gene, D gene, CDR3 protein. A D gene is named only where the DNA matches it firmly.

15	TRBV4-1	TRBJ2-7	.	CASSQDFGSRDEQYF
10	TRBV20-1	TRBJ2-5	.	CSAHEETQYF
15	TRBV5-1	TRBJ2-2	TRBD1	CASSFTGQVSGELFF
14	TRBV7-2	TRBJ2-3	.	CASSNSVSTDTQYF
14	TRBV18	TRBJ2-7	TRBD1	CASSPGQGAYEQYF
13	TRBV7-9	TRBJ1-2	.	CASSLIQGYGYTF
15	TRBV28	TRBJ1-2	.	CASSLVPLTGPGYTF
15	TRBV7-2	TRBJ1-5	.	CASSLVSGLNQPQHF
14	TRBV2	TRBJ2-2	.	CASRGPRETGELFF
14	TRBV6-5	TRBJ2-7	.	CASSYSRERDEQYF
13	TRBV9	TRBJ1-1	.	CASSVENRGKAFF
13	TRBV7-9	TRBJ2-1	.	CASSSTTYNEQFF
13	TRBV10-1	TRBJ2-2	.	CASSKGPTGELFF
14	TRBV5-4	TRBJ2-3	.	CASSLTGQVDTQYF
16	TRBV6-1	TRBJ1-5	TRBD1	CASSERQGAGNQPQHF
14	TRBV7-3	TRBJ2-1	TRBD2	CASSPGLGYNEQFF
13	TRBV6-5	TRBJ2-7	.	CASKRDSNYEQYF
13	TRBV19	TRBJ2-7	TRBD2	CAITSGRGYEQYF
13	TRBV12-3/TRBV12-4	TRBJ1-2	.	CASSFTGTYGYTF
14	TRBV2	TRBJ1-6	TRBD1	CASSGQGRNSPLHF
16	TRBV6-5	TRBJ1-3	.	CASSYQDTHSGNTIYF
14	TRBV27	TRBJ2-5	.	CASRGTAIQETQYF
12	TRBV29-1	TRBJ1-2	.	CSVVHDSYGYTF
16	TRBV5-1	TRBJ2-1	TRBD1	CASSLAGTGSTNEQFF
14	TRBV5-1	TRBJ2-7	.	CASSTLGSSYEQYF
14	TRBV6-2/TRBV6-3	TRBJ2-7	.	CASSYLDYYYEQYF
14	TRBV5-1	TRBJ2-5	.	CASSLGPGSETQYF
16	TRBV6-5	TRBJ2-1	TRBD2	CASSSYGLGEGNEQFF
14	TRBV5-1	TRBJ2-1	.	CASSFGVGRPEQFF
14	TRBV9	TRBJ2-7	.	CASSVAETSYEQYF
17	TRBV19	TRBJ1-5	.	CASSIDGSLYSNQPQHF
15	TRBV6-5	TRBJ1-2	.	CASSYSITANYGYTF
15	TRBV10-1	TRBJ2-1	TRBD1	CASSESKTGGGEQFF
16	TRBV4-2	TRBJ2-2	TRBD1	CASSLRDRVGTGELFF
11	TRBV30	TRBJ1-2	.	CATTQGYGYTF
12	TRBV28	TRBJ1-2	.	CASSLRSPGYTF
17	TRBV4-3	TRBJ2-3	.	CASSQKGDFDASDTQYF
13	TRBV6-4	TRBJ2-1	TRBD2	CASSQLPRGGVFF
16	TRBV19	TRBJ1-3	TRBD1	CASSPRPGQAGNTIYF
14	TRBV14	TRBJ2-7	TRBD2	CASSQLAGVAEQYF
16	TRBV14	TRBJ2-1	TRBD2	CASSLLGLAGGNEQFF
16	TRBV6-5	TRBJ2-3	.	CASSYSGVADTDTQYF
17	TRBV3-1/TRBV3-2	TRBJ2-5	TRBD2	CASSPPRVLAGQETQYF
14	TRBV6-5	TRBJ1-4	.	CASSYSYGLEKLFF